The 27 T cell receptor beta chains below were found in one sample sequenced in a study of T cell repertoires in cytomegalovirus infection. TCRdb redid the calling of the reads with MiXCR, one entry per CDR3 protein. The sample carries nearly 450,000 distinct CDR3 sequences, about 33% recorded once. Sequenced: PBMCs. Source of these receptors: a human donor in good health (CMV status not recorded). Some clones in this sample may be carry-over from other donors' samples.

With regard to this clonotype: With a much larger clone just one base away, this may be a read error. The CDR3 does not close with the conserved phenylalanine or tryptophan, likely indicating a read error. The chain carries TRBV7-6 and TRBJ1-5, with D uncertain. The germline V and J ends were trimmed by 3 bases and 5 bases, with 14 bases remaining between them. CDR3 length equals 15 residues. Looked up from germline, CDR1 is SGHVS and CDR2 is FNYEAQ. This CDR3 reads CASSFLPGGDQPQHL. The CDR3 DNA reads TGTGCCAGCAGCTTCCTCCCAGGCGGAGATCAGCCCCAGCATTTA.

V usage is TRBV12-3 or TRBV12-4 and J usage is TRBJ1-1; possibly TRBD1 for D (6 bases). This CDR3 has 14 amino acids. Trimming removed 7 bases from V and 4 bases from J, with 16 bases in between. The CDR3 loop reads CASTPRGGGTEAFF. For the CDR3, the DNA is TGTGCCAGCACCCCCCGGGGAGGGGGCACTGAAGCTTTCTTT.

This chain uses TRBV7-8 with TRBJ1-4; no clear D. The germline CDR1 and CDR2 sequences are SGHVS and FQNEAQ. V was cut by 3 bases and J by 0 bases, with 11 bases left in between. The CDR3 consists of 16 residues. CDR3 bases: TGTGCCAGCAGCTTTTCACCCTGGGCAACTAATGAAAAACTGTTTTTT. Protein: CASSFSPWATNEKLFF.

Notes on this clonotype: Germline is not matched at one junction end, which may reflect a read error. The V and J genes are TRBV6-5 and TRBJ1-5, with D unclear. CDR1 is MNHEY and CDR2 is SVGAGI in the germline V gene. The CDR3 length is 12 residues. CDR3 in DNA: TGTGCCAGAAGTTACCCCACGGGGCCCCAGCATTTT. Its protein product is CARSYPTGPQHF.

The rearrangement links TRBV19 to TRBJ2-7, with D tentatively TRBD1 (5 bases). Germline V lookup: CDR1 LNHDA, CDR2 SQIVND (reference sequence). V was shortened by 7 bases and J by 1 base, with 11 bases between the two germline ends. The CDR3 has 13 amino acids. CDR3 in DNA: TGTGCCAGTATCCACAGGAATTCCTACGAGCAGTACTTC. It encodes CASIHRNSYEQYF.

The rearrangement joins TRBV20-1 to TRBJ1-5, with 9 bases that match TRBD1. Per the germline V gene, CDR1 is DFQATT and CDR2 is SNEGSKA (reference sequence). The CDR3 runs to 15 residues. Germline trimming cut 5 bases from V and 9 bases from J; bases unmatched to any gene: 14. CDR3 amino acids: CSAAPGTGLARPQHF. DNA of the CDR3: TGCAGTGCTGCGCCCGGGACAGGGTTAGCGAGGCCCCAGCATTTT.

This clonotype appeared a few times. V and J are TRBV20-1 and TRBJ2-3; 10 bases align to TRBD2. This CDR3 contains 15 residues. V lost 1 base to trimming and J lost 8 bases; unmatched junction nucleotides: 9. Germline CDR1 reads DFQATT; CDR2 reads SNEGSKA (reference sequence). CDR3 in amino acids: CSARARAGGRGTQYF. In DNA, the CDR3 is TGCAGTGCTAGAGCTCGAGCGGGGGGGCGGGGTACGCAGTATTTT.

Of note for this clonotype: The conserved final phenylalanine or tryptophan is absent from the CDR3, which likely points to a read error. The gene calls are TRBV11-2 and TRBJ2-7; 9 nucleotides match TRBD1. This CDR3 has 16 amino acids. Losses at the gene ends were 6 bases for V and 0 bases for J; bases not matched to a gene: 9. Germline V gene data show CDR1 as SGHAT and CDR2 as FQNNGV. The CDR3 reads CASRTGGIGFSYEQYS. The CDR3 coding sequence is TGTGCCAGCAGAACAGGGGGCATCGGATTCTCCTACGAGCAGTACTCC.

The table lists this clonotype with a few counts. The CDR3 reads CASSFQSEAFF. CDR3 sequence (DNA): TGTGCCAGCAGCTTTCAGAGTGAAGCTTTCTTT. The chain is built from TRBV5-6 and TRBJ1-1; D ambiguous. The CDR3 spans 11 residues. V was shortened by 2 bases and J by 7 bases, with 6 bases between the two germline ends. From germline, CDR1 is SGHDT and CDR2 YYEEEE.

The V and J genes are TRBV9 and TRBJ2-7; 7 bases agree with TRBD1. The CDR3 has 14 amino acids. Germline V gene data show CDR1 as SGDLS and CDR2 as YYNGEE. The V segment lost 2 bases and the J segment 2 bases; nucleotides outside the gene matches: 4. The CDR3 sequence is CASSVRDRTYEQYF. The CDR3 coding sequence is TGTGCCAGCAGCGTTAGGGACAGAACCTACGAGCAGTACTTC.

This clonotype has just a few counts. This sequence joins TRBV11-2 and TRBJ1-4; D gene uncertain. The V gene's germline CDR1 is SGHAT and CDR2 FQNNGV. V lost 5 bases and J 8 bases, leaving 21 bases between the germline ends. This CDR3 contains 16 residues. Here the CDR3 reads CASSPWAPAEGEKLFF. The CDR3 DNA is TGTGCCAGCAGCCCATGGGCGCCAGCCGAAGGGGAAAAACTGTTTTTT. The full variable domain, its missing parts supplied by reference TRBV11-2 and TRBJ1-4, is EAGVAQSPRYKIIEKRQSVAFWCNPISGHATLYWYQQILGQGPKLLIQFQNNGVVDDSQLPKDRFSAERLKGVDSTLKIQPAKLEDSAVYLCASSPWAPAEGEKLFFGSGTQLSVL.

In this sample, this clonotype turned up a few times. J is TRBJ1-2 and V is TRBV7-9, with 7 bases matching TRBD1. V was clipped by 5 bases and J by 7 bases; unmatched bases: 7. This CDR3 contains 13 residues. In germline, CDR1 is SEHNR, CDR2 FQNEAQ (reference sequence). The CDR3 sequence: CASSPLTGTGYTF. CDR3 DNA: TGTGCCAGCAGCCCCCTGACAGGGACTGGCTACACCTTC.

This clonotype has just a few counts. The rearrangement links TRBV5-5 to TRBJ2-5; 7 bases are shared with TRBD2. V trimming: 7 bases; J trimming: 2 bases; junction bases outside the gene matches: 11. This CDR3 is 15 amino acids long. CDR1 is SGHKS, CDR2 YYEKEE, per germline (reference sequence). Here the CDR3 reads CASATHPSGQETQYF. In nucleotides, the CDR3 is TGTGCCAGCGCCACTCATCCTAGCGGACAAGAGACCCAGTACTTC.

This chain links TRBV9 with TRBJ1-1; D gene uncertain. Per the germline V gene, CDR1 is SGDLS and CDR2 is YYNGEE. V shed 3 bases and J shed 2 bases, with 11 bases lying between them. CDR3 length: 14 residues. CDR3 residues: CASSASSENTEAFF. DNA for the CDR3: TGTGCCAGCAGCGCCTCCTCAGAAAACACTGAAGCTTTCTTT. The full variable domain, with the rest looked up from reference TRBV9 and TRBJ1-1, is DSGVTQTPKHLITATGQRVTLRCSPRSGDLSVYWYQQSLDQGLQFLIQYYNGEERAKGNILERFSAQQFPDLHSELNLSSLELGDSALYFCASSASSENTEAFFGQGTRLTVV.

This clonotype was observed a handful of times. The V call is TRBV20-1, the J call TRBJ1-1; 7 nucleotides line up with TRBD1. CDR1 is DFQATT, CDR2 SNEGSKA, per germline (reference sequence). The CDR3 is 14 amino acids. V lost 2 bases to trimming and J lost 2 bases; unmatched junction nucleotides: 5. This CDR3 is CSARTGTVNTEAFF. The CDR3 region has the DNA TGCAGTGCTAGAACCGGGACAGTAAACACTGAAGCTTTCTTT.

This clonotype was seen many times. This rearrangement joins TRBV12-3 or TRBV12-4 to TRBJ1-5; 8 nucleotides agree with TRBD1. J lost 3 bases, V lost 6 bases, and 7 bases had no gene match. The CDR3 runs to 15 residues. The CDR3 DNA follows: TGTGCCAGCAGCCGGACAGGGACGGACAATCAGCCCCAGCATTTT. It encodes CASSRTGTDNQPQHF.

This clonotype came up many times. The chain joins TRBV6-1 to TRBJ2-7, with D perhaps given as TRBD1 or TRBD2 (5 bases each). Germline CDR1 reads MNHNS; CDR2 reads SASEGT. The CDR3 length is 16 residues. V was shortened by 0 bases and J by 6 bases, with 18 bases between the two germline ends. The CDR3 nucleotides are TGTGCCAGCAGTGAAGCGGGGGTACTCCGCCCTAGCGAGCAGTACTTC. As protein: CASSEAGVLRPSEQYF.

This clonotype was found a few times. The chain combines TRBV7-2 with TRBJ2-5; D gene unclear. Trimming took 7 bases from V and 1 from J, leaving 13 bases between them. Per germline, CDR1 SGHTA and CDR2 FQGNSA. This CDR3 is 14 amino acids long. The CDR3 loop reads CASNTRGGQETQYF. The CDR3, as DNA: TGTGCCAGCAACACCCGTGGCGGCCAAGAGACCCAGTACTTC.

V gene TRBV7-1 combines with J gene TRBJ1-3; no firm D call. TRBV7-1 is an open reading frame whose function is uncertain. The CDR3 is 17 residues long. Trimming removed 6 bases from V and 0 bases from J, with 18 bases in between. The CDR3 coding sequence is TGTGCCAGCAGTCGGATAATCGACGGGAACTCTGGAAACACCATATATTTT. Translated: CASSRIIDGNSGNTIYF.

This clonotype came up many times. The rearrangement uses TRBV28 and TRBJ2-7, with D perhaps given as TRBD1 or TRBD2 (5 bases each). There are 14 residues in the CDR3. Trimming took 5 bases from V and 0 from J, leaving 11 bases between them. Germline CDR1 reads MDHEN; CDR2 reads SYDVKM. CDR3 in DNA: TGTGCCAGCAGTCCAGGGACCAACTCCTACGAGCAGTACTTC. This codes for CASSPGTNSYEQYF. Using reference TRBV28 and TRBJ2-7 for the parts outside the CDR3, the full variable domain is DVKVTQSSRYLVKRTGEKVFLECVQDMDHENMFWYRQDPGLGLRLIYFSYDVKMKEKGDIPEGYSVSREKKERFSLILESASTNQTSMYLCASSPGTNSYEQYFGPGTRLTVT.

The V call is TRBV7-3, the J call TRBJ2-1; D is undetermined. Germline V gives CDR1 SGHTA, CDR2 FQGTGA. The germline V and J ends were trimmed by 2 bases and 6 bases, with 8 bases remaining between them. The CDR3 loop spans 13 amino acids. As DNA, the CDR3 is TGTGCCAGCAGCTTAGGGTACGGCAATGAGCAGTTCTTC. This translates into CASSLGYGNEQFF. Full variable domain (outside the CDR3, taken from reference TRBV7-3 and TRBJ2-1): GAGVSQTPSNKVTEKGKYVELRCDPISGHTALYWYRQSLGQGPEFLIYFQGTGAADDSGLPNDRFFAVRPEGSVSTLKIQRTERGDSAVYLCASSLGYGNEQFFGPGTRLTVL.

This clonotype has at least ten counts. This CDR3 reads CASPPDRGGENTEAFF. The DNA for the CDR3 is TGTGCCAGCCCCCCGGACAGGGGTGGCGAGAACACTGAAGCTTTCTTT. This chain connects TRBV7-9 to TRBJ1-1, with 9 bases that match TRBD1. J was trimmed by 1 base and V by 8 bases; bases with no gene match: 11. CDR3 size: 16 residues. Per the germline V gene, CDR1 is SEHNR and CDR2 is FQNEAQ (reference sequence). Filled out from reference TRBV7-9 and TRBJ1-1, the complete variable domain reads DTGVSQNPRHKITKRGQNVTFRCDPISEHNRLYWYRQTLGQGPEFLTYFQNEAQLEKSRLLSDRFSAERPKGSFSTLEIQRTEQGDSAMYLCASPPDRGGENTEAFFGQGTRLTVV.

This clonotype occurred a few times. The V gene is TRBV12-3 or TRBV12-4, the J gene TRBJ2-3; 7 bases match TRBD1. CDR3 length: 16 residues. With 3 bases clipped from V and 4 bases from J, the junction kept 10 bases outside the gene matches. The CDR3 nucleotides are TGTGCCAGCAGTTTCCCTGGGACAGCTTCCCCAGATACGCAGTATTTT. This gives the protein CASSFPGTASPDTQYF.

This clonotype showed up just a few times. V and J are TRBV2 and TRBJ1-6; TRBD1 agrees at 7 bases. This CDR3 spans 18 amino acids. Germline trimming cut 5 bases from V and 7 bases from J; bases unmatched to any gene: 17. CDR1 is SNHLY, CDR2 FYNNEI, per germline. The CDR3 coding sequence is TGTGCCAGCAGTCGAACCCAAGCGGGACAGCTTCTAAATTCACCCCTCCACTTT. Translating it yields CASSRTQAGQLLNSPLHF.

V usage is TRBV7-8 and J usage is TRBJ2-7; maybe TRBD1 (6 bases). CDR3 size: 14 residues. The germline V gene has CDR1 SGHVS and CDR2 FQNEAQ. The V and J ends lost 1 base and 3 bases respectively, with 10 bases between them. In nucleotides, the CDR3 is TGTGCCAGCAGCTTAGGGGACAAATACTACGAGCAGTACTTC. It yields the protein CASSLGDKYYEQYF.

The chain carries TRBV5-5 and TRBJ1-2, with D possibly being TRBD1 (5 bases). Per germline, CDR1 SGHKS and CDR2 YYEKEE (reference sequence). V lost 2 bases and J 3 bases, leaving 14 bases between the germline ends. The CDR3 length is 15 residues. The DNA of the CDR3 is TGTGCCAGCAGCTTATCGGCAGGGATCCACTATGGCTACACCTTC. This codes for CASSLSAGIHYGYTF.

The chain joins TRBV11-2 to TRBJ1-2; the D is unclear. The germline CDR1 and CDR2 sequences are SGHAT and FQNNGV. There are 11 residues in the CDR3. The V end was cut by 8 bases, the J end by 6 bases, with 10 bases between. Here the CDR3 reads CASGLGNGYTF. The CDR3, as DNA: TGTGCCAGCGGCCTGGGAAATGGCTACACCTTC.